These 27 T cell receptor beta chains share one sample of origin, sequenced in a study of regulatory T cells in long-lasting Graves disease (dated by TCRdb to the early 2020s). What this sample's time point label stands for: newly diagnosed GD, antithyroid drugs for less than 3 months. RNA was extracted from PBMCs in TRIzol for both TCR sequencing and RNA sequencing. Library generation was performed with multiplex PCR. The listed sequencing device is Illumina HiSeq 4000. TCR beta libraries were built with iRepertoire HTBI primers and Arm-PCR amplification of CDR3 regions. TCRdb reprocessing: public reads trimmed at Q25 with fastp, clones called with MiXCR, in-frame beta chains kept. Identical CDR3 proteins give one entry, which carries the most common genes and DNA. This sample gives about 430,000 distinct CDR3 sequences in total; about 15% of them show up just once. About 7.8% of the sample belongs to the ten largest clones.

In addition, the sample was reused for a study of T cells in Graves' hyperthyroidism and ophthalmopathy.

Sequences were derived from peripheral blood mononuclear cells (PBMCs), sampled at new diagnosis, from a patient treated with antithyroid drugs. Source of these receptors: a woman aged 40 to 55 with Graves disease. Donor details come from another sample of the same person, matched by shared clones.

The CDR3 region is CSARWSRGVEQYF. The DNA of the CDR3 is TGCAGTGCTAGATGGAGCAGGGGGGTTGAGCAGTACTTC. V is TRBV20-1 and J is TRBJ2-7, with D possibly TRBD1 on 7 matching bases. The ends were cut back, 2 bases at V and 7 bases at J, with 15 bases in the middle. In germline, CDR1 is DFQATT, CDR2 SNEGSKA (reference sequence). This CDR3 contains 13 residues.

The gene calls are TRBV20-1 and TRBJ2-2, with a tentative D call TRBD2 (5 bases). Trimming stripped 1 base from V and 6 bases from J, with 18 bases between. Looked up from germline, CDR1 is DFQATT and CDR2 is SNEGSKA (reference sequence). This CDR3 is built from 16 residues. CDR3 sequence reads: CSARVVPGTGSGELFF. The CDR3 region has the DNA TGCAGTGCTAGAGTGGTTCCGGGAACGGGGTCCGGGGAGCTGTTTTTT.

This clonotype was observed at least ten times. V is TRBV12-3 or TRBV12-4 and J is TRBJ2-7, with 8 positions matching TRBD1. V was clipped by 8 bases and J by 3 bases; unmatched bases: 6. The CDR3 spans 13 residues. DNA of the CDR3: TGTGCCAGCCGGGACAGGACAAACTACGAGCAGTACTTC. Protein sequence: CASRDRTNYEQYF.

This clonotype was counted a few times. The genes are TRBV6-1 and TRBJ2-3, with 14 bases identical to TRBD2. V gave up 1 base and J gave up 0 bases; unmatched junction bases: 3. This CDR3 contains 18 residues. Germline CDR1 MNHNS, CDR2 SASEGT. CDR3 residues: CASSEVRLAGGSTDTQYF. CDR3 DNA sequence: TGTGCCAGCAGTGAAGTAAGACTAGCGGGAGGGAGCACAGATACGCAGTATTTT.

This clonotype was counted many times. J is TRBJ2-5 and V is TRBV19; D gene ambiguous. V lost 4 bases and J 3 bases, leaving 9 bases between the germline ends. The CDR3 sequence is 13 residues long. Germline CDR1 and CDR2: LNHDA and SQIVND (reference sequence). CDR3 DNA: TGTGCCAGTAGTAGGTTCTTTAAAGAGACCCAGTACTTC. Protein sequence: CASSRFFKETQYF. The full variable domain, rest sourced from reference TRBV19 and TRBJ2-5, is DGGITQSPKYLFRKEGQNVTLSCEQNLNHDAMYWYRQDPGQGLRLIYYSQIVNDFQKGDIAEGYSVSREKKESFPLTVTSAQKNPTAFYLCASSRFFKETQYFGPGTRLLVL.

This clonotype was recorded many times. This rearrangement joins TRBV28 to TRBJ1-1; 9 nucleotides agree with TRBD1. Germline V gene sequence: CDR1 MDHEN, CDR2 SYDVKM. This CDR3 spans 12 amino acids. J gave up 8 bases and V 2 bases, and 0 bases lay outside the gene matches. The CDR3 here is CASSLGQGEAFF. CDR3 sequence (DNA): TGTGCCAGCAGTTTAGGACAGGGGGAAGCTTTCTTT.

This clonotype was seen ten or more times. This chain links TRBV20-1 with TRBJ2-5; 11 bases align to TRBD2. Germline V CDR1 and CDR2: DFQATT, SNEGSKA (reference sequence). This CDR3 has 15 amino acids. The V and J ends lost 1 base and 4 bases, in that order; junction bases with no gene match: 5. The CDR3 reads CSARGSGRALETQYF. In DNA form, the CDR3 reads TGCAGTGCTAGAGGTAGCGGGAGGGCCCTAGAGACCCAGTACTTC.

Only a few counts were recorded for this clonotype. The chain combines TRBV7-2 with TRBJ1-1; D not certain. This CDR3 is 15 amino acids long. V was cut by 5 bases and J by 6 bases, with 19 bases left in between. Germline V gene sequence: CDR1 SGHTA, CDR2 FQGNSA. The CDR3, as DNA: TGTGCCAGCAGCCCTAGCTTCCCGGTGGGAGCTGAAGCTTTCTTT. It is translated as CASSPSFPVGAEAFF.

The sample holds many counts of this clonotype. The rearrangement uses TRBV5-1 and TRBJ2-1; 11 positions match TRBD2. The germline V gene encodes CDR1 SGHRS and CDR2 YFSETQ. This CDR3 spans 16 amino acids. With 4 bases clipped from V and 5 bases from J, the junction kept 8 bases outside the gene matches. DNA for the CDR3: TGCGCCAGCAGCAGGGACCTAGCGGGAGGTAACAATGAGCAGTTCTTC. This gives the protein CASSRDLAGGNNEQFF.

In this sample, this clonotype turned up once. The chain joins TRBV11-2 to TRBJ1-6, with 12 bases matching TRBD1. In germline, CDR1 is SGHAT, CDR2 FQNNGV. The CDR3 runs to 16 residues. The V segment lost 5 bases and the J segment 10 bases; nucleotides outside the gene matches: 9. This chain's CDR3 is CASSGVRGQGASPLHF. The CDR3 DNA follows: TGTGCCAGCAGCGGGGTCCGGGGACAGGGGGCGTCACCCCTCCACTTT.

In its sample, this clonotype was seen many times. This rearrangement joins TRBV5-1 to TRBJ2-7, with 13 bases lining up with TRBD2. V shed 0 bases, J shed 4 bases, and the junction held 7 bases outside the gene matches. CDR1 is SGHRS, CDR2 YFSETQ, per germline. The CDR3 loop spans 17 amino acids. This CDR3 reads CASSLETSGRARYEQYF. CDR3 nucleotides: TGCGCCAGCAGCTTGGAAACTAGCGGGAGGGCCCGTTACGAGCAGTACTTC.

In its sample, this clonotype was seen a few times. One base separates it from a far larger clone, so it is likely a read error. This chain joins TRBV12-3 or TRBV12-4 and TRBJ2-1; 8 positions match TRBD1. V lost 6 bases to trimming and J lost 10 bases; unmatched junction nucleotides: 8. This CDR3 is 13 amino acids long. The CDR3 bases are TGTGCCAGCAGCACTACAGGGGGAAGCGAGCAGTTCTTC. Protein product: CASSTTGGSEQFF.

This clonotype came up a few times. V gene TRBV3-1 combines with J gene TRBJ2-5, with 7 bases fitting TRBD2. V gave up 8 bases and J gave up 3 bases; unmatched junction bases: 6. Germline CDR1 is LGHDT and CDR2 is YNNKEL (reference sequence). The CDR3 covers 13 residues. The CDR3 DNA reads TGTGCCAGCGGCCTTCTAGCGGAAGAGACCCAGTACTTC. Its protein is CASGLLAEETQYF.

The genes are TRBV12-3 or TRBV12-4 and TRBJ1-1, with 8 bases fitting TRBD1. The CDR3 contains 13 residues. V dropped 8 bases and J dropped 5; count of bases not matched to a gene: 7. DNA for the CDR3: TGTGCCAGCCAGGGGGCGCGATGGACTGAAGCTTTCTTT. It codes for CASQGARWTEAFF.

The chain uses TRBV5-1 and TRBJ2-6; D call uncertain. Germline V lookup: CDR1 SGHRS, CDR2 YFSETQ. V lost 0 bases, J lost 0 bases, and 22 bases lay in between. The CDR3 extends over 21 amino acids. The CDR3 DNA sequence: TGCGCCAGCAGCTTGGCCCGGGTTTGGGGAAAGGGCAACTCTGGGGCCAACGTCCTGACTTTC. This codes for CASSLARVWGKGNSGANVLTF.

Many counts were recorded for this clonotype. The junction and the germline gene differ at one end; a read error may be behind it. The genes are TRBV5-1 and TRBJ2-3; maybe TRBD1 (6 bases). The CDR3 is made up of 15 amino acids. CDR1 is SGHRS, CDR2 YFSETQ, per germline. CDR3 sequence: CASSLGAGGTDTQYF. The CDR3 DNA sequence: TGTGCCAGCAGCTTAGGGGCAGGGGGCACAGATACGCAGTATTTT.

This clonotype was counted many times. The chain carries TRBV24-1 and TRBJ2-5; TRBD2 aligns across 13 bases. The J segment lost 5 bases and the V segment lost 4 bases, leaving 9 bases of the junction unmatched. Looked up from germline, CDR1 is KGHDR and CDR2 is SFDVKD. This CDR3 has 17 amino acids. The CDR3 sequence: CATSDLGTSGNEETQYF. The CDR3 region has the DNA TGTGCCACCAGTGACCTCGGGACTAGCGGGAATGAGGAGACCCAGTACTTC.

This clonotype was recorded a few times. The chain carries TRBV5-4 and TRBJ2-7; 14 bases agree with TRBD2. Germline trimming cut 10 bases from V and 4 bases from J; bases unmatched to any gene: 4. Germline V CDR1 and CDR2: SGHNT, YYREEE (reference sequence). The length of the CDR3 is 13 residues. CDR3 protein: CAGGTSGSYEQYF. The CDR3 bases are TGTGCCGGCGGGACTAGCGGGAGTTACGAGCAGTACTTC.

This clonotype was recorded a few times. This CDR3 is CASSINRRETQYF. In nucleotides, the CDR3 is TGTGCCAGTAGTATTAACAGGCGGGAGACCCAGTACTTC. This chain uses TRBV19 with TRBJ2-5; the D gene is possibly TRBD1 (5 bases). CDR1 is LNHDA and CDR2 is SQIVND in the germline V gene (reference sequence). Trimming stripped 3 bases from V and 5 bases from J, with 10 bases between. This CDR3 has 13 residues.

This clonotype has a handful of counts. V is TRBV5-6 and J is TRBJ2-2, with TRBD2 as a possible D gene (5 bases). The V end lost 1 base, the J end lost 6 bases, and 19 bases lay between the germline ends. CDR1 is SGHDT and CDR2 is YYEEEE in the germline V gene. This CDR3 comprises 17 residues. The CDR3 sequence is CASSLIGDYLSSGELFF. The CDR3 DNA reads TGTGCCAGCAGCTTGATCGGTGACTACCTCTCCTCCGGGGAGCTGTTTTTT.

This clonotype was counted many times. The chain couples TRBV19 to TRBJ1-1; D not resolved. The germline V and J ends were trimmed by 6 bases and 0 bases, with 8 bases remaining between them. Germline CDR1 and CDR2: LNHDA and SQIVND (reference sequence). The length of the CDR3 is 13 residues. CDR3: CASRTTMNTEAFF. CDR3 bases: TGTGCCAGTAGGACAACTATGAACACTGAAGCTTTCTTT.

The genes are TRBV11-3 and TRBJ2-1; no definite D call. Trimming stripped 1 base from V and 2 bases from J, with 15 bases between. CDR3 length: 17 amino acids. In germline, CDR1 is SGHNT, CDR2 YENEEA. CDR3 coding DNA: TGTGCCAGCAGCTTAGTAGTCAGCGTGGGCACCTACAATGAGCAGTTCTTC. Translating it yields CASSLVVSVGTYNEQFF.

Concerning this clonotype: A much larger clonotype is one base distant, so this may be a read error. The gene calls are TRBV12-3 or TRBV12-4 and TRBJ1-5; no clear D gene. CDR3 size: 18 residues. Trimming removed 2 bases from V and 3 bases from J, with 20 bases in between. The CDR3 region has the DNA TGTGCCAGCAGTTTACGTCTGGAGGCGCGTGGATTCAATCAGCCCCAGCATTTT. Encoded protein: CASSLRLEARGFNQPQHF.

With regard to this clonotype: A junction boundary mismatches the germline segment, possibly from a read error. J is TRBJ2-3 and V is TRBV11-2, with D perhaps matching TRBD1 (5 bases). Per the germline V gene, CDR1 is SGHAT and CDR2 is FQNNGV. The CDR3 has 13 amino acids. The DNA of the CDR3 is TGTGCCAGCAGCTTAAGGGGAATAGATACGCACTATTTT. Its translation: CASSLRGIDTHYF.

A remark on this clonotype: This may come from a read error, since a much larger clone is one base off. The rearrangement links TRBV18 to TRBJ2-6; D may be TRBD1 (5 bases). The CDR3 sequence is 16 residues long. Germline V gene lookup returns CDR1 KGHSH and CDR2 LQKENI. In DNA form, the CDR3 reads TGTGCCAGCTCACCTCAGGGCTCCTCTGGGGCCAACGACCTGACTTTC. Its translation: CASSPQGSSGANDLTF. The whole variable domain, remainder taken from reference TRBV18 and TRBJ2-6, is NAGVMQNPRHLVRRRGQEARLRCSPMKGHSHVYWYRQLPEEGLKFMVYLQKENIIDESGMPKERFSAEFPKEGPSILRIQQVVRGDSAAYFCASSPQGSSGANDLTFGAGSRLTVL.

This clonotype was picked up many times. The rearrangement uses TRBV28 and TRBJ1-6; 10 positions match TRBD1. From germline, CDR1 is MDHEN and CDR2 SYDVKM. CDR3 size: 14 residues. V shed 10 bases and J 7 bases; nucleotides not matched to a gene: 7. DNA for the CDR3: TGTGCCACCTTTCAGACAGGGGGCAATTCACCCCTCCACTTT. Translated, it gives CATFQTGGNSPLHF.

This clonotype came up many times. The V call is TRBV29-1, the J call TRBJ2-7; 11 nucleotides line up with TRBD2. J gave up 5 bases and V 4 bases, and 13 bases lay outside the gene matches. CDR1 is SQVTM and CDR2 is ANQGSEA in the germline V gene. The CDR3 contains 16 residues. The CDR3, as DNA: TGCAGCGTTGCTCTTAGCGGGAGGGCCCATATAGACGAGCAGTACTTC. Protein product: CSVALSGRAHIDEQYF.